This T cell receptor (beta chain) comes out of a study of cytomegalovirus exposure and HLA in healthy donors. Findings and caveats of the study: It was reported in a later analysis that an Asian-associated ancestry cluster showed fewer N-insertions than the 666-donor mean.

As for this clone: Its antigen is still unknown.

Primers included in the PCR were 60 Vbeta and 13 Jbeta primers. Profiled with immunoSEQ multiplex PCR; TCRdb holds only in-frame clones, not every one. Of approximately 90,000 clones in the sample, 6% to 9% were seen once. This CDR3 comprises 16 residues. V lost 1 base to trimming and J lost 0 bases, with 13 bases between them. CDR1 is SGDLS, CDR2 YYNGEE, per germline. The receptor was isolated from a man between 50 and 59 years old in good health and CMV-seronegative. Sequenced material: PBMCs. The chain has TRBV9 and TRBJ1-1; D might be TRBD1 (5 bases). The CDR3 spells CASSVTGGVLNTEAFF. The CDR3 nucleotides read TGTGCCAGCAGCGTAACCGGGGGAGTTCTGAACACTGAAGCTTTCTTT.